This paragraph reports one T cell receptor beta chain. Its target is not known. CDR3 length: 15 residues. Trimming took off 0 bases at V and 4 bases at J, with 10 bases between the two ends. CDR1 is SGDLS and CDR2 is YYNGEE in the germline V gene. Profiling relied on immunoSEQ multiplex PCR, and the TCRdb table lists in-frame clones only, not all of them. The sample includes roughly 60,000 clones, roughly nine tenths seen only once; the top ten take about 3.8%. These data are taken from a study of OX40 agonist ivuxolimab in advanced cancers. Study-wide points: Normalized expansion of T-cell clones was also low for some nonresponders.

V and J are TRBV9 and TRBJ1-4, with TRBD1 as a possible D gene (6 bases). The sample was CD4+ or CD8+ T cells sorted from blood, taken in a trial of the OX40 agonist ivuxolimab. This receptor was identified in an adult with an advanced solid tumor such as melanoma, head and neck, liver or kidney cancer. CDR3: CASSVDWGRNEKLFF. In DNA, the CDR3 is TGTGCCAGCAGCGTAGATTGGGGGCGTAATGAAAAACTGTTTTTT.